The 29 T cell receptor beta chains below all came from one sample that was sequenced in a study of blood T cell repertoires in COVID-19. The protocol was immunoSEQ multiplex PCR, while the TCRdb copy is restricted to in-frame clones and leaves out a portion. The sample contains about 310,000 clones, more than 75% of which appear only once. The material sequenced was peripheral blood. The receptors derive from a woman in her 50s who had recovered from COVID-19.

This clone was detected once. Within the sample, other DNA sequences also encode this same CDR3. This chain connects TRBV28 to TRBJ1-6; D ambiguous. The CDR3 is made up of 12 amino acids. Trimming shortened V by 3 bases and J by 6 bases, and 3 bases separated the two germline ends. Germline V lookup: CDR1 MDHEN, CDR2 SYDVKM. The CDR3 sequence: CASSFSNSPLHF. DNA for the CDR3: TGTGCCAGCAGTTTCTCTAATTCACCCCTCCACTTT. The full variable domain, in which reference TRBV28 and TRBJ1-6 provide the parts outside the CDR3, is DVKVTQSSRYLVKRTGEKVFLECVQDMDHENMFWYRQDPGLGLRLIYFSYDVKMKEKGDIPEGYSVSREKKERFSLILESASTNQTSMYLCASSFSNSPLHFGNGTRLTVT.

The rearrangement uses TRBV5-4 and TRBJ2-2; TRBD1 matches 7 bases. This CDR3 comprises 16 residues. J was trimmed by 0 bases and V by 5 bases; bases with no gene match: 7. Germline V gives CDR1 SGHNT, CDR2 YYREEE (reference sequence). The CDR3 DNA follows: TGTGCCAGCAGACTGGGTGGGACAGCGAACACCGGGGAGCTGTTTTTT. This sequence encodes CASRLGGTANTGELFF.

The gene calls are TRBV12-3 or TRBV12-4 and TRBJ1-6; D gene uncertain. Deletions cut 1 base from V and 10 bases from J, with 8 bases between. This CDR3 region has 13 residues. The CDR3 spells CASSLVGDSPLHF. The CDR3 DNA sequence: TGTGCCAGCAGTTTAGTGGGAGACTCACCCCTCCACTTT.

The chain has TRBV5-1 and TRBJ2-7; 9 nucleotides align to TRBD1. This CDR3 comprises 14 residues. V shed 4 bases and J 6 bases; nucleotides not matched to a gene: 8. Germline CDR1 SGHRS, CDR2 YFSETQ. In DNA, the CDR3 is TGCGCCAGCAGCCCGGGACAGGGTGGAATCGAGCAGTACTTC. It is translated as CASSPGQGGIEQYF. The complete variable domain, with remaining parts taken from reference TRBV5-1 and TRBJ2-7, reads KAGVTQTPRYLIKTRGQQVTLSCSPISGHRSVSWYQQTPGQGLQFLFEYFSETQRNKGNFPGRFSGRQFSNSRSEMNVSTLELGDSALYLCASSPGQGGIEQYFGPGTRLTVT.

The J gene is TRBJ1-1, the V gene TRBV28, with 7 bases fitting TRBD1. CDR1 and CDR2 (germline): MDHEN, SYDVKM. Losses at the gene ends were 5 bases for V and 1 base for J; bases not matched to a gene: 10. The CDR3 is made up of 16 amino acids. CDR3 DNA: TGTGCCAGCAGTCCATCTTCGGGACAGAGGAACACTGAAGCTTTCTTT. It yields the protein CASSPSSGQRNTEAFF.

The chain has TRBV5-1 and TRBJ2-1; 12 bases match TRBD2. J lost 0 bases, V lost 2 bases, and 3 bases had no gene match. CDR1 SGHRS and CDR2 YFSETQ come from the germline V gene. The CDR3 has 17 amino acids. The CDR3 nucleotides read TGCGCCAGCAGCTTCCGGACTAGCGGGATCTCCTACAATGAGCAGTTCTTC. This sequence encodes CASSFRTSGISYNEQFF.

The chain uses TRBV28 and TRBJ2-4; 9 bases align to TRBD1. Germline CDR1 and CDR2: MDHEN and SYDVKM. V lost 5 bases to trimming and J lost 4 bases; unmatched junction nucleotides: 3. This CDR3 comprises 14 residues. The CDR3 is CASSPGTGKNIQYF. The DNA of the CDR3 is TGTGCCAGCAGTCCGGGGACAGGGAAAAACATTCAGTACTTC.

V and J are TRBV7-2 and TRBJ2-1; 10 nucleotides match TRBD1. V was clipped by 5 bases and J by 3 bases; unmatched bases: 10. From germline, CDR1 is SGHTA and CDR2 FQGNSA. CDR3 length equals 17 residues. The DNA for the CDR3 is TGTGCCAGCAGCCCTCGGACAGGGGGGTTTTACTACAATGAGCAGTTCTTC. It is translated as CASSPRTGGFYYNEQFF. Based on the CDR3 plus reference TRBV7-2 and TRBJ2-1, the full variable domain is GAGVSQSPSNKVTEKGKDVELRCDPISGHTALYWYRQSLGQGLEFLIYFQGNSAPDKSGLPSDRFSAERTGGSVSTLTIQRTQQEDSAVYLCASSPRTGGFYYNEQFFGPGTRLTVL.

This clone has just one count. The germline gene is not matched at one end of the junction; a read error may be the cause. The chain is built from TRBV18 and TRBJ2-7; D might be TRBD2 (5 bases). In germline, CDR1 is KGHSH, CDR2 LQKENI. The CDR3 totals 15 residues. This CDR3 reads CASSPSGIISLNGEF. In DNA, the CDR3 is TGTGCCAGCTCACCATCCGGGATCATATCTCTCAACGGAGAGTTC.

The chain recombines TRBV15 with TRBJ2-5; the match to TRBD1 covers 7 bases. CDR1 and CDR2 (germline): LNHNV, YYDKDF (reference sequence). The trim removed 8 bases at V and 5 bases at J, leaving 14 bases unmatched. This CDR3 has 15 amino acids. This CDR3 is CATGALQGFGETQYF. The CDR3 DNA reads TGTGCCACCGGAGCGTTACAGGGGTTTGGGGAGACCCAGTACTTC. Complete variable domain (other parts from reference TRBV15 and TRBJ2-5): DAMVIQNPRYQVTQFGKPVTLSCSQTLNHNVMYWYQQKSSQAPKLLFHYYDKDFNNEADTPDNFQSRRPNTSFCFLDIRSPGLGDTAMYLCATGALQGFGETQYFGPGTRLLVL.

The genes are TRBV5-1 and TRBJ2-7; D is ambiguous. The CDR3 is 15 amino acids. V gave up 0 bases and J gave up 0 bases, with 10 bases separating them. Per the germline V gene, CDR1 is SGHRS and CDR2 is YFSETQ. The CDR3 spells CASSLGLPPSYEQYF. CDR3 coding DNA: TGCGCCAGCAGCTTGGGGCTCCCACCCTCCTACGAGCAGTACTTC. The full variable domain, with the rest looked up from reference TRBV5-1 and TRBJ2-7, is KAGVTQTPRYLIKTRGQQVTLSCSPISGHRSVSWYQQTPGQGLQFLFEYFSETQRNKGNFPGRFSGRQFSNSRSEMNVSTLELGDSALYLCASSLGLPPSYEQYFGPGTRLTVT.

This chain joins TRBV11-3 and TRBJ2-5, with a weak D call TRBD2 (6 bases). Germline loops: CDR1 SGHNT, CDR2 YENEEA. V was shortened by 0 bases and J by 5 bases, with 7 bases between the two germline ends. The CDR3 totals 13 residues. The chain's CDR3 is CASSLDRGETQYF. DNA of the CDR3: TGTGCCAGCAGCTTAGATCGGGGGGAGACCCAGTACTTC.

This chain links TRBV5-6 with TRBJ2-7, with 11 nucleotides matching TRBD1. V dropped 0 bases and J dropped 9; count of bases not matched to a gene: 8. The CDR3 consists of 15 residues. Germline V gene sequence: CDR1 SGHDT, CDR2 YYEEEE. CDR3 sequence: CASSLGGTGGIGQYF. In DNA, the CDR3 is TGTGCCAGCAGCTTGGGAGGGACAGGGGGTATCGGGCAGTACTTC.

CDR3 in amino acids: CASAKQSGNTIYF. The CDR3 DNA follows: TGTGCCAGCGCCAAACAATCCGGAAACACCATATATTTT. The gene calls are TRBV6-5 and TRBJ1-3; no reliable D call. CDR3 length: 13 residues. In germline, CDR1 is MNHEY, CDR2 SVGAGI. V shed 8 bases and J shed 4 bases, with 12 bases lying between them.

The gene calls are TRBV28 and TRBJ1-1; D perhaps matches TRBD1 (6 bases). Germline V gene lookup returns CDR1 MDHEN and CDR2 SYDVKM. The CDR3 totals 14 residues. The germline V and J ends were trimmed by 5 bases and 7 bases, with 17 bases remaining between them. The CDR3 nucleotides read TGTGCCAGCAGTGCCGGGGGGGCGGCCCTTGAAGCTTTCTTT. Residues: CASSAGGAALEAFF.

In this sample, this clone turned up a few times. This chain's CDR3 is CASSQEIPEGYTF. The CDR3 DNA reads TGTGCCAGCTCACAAGAGATTCCGGAGGGCTACACCTTC. V and J are TRBV18 and TRBJ1-2; D remains unclear. Trimming removed 4 bases at V and 8 bases at J, with 14 bases between. Per germline, CDR1 KGHSH and CDR2 LQKENI. The CDR3 is 13 residues long.

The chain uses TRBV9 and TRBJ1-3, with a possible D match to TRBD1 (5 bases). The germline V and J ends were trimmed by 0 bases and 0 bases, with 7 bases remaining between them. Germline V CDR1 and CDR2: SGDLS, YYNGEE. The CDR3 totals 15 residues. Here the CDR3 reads CASSVGGVSGNTIYF. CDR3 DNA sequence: TGTGCCAGCAGCGTAGGGGGGGTCTCTGGAAACACCATATATTTT.

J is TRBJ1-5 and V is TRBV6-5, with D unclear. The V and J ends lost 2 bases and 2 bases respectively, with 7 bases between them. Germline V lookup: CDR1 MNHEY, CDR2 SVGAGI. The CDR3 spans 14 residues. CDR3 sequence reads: CASSYGQGNQPQHF. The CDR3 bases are TGTGCCAGCAGTTACGGGCAGGGCAATCAGCCCCAGCATTTT.

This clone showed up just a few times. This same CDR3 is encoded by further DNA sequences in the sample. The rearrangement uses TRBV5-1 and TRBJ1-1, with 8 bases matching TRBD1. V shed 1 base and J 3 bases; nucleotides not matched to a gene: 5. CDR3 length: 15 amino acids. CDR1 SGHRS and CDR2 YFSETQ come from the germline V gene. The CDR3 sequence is CASSLSGGADTEAFF. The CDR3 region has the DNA TGCGCCAGCAGCTTGTCAGGGGGCGCGGACACTGAAGCTTTCTTT.

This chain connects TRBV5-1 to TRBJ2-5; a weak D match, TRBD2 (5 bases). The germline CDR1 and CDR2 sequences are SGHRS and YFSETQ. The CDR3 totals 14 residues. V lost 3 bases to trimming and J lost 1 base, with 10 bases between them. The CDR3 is CASSSGSIQETQYF. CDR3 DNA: TGCGCCAGCAGCTCGGGATCGATCCAAGAGACCCAGTACTTC.

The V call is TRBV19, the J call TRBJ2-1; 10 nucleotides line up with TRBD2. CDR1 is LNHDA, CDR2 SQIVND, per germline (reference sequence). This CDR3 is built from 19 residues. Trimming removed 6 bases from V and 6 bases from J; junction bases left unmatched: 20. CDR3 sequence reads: CASSRRLAGLPGLANEQFF. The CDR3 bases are TGTGCCAGTAGCCGTAGACTAGCGGGCCTCCCGGGTTTAGCCAATGAGCAGTTCTTC. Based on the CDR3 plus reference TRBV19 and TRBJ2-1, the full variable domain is DGGITQSPKYLFRKEGQNVTLSCEQNLNHDAMYWYRQDPGQGLRLIYYSQIVNDFQKGDIAEGYSVSREKKESFPLTVTSAQKNPTAFYLCASSRRLAGLPGLANEQFFGPGTRLTVL.

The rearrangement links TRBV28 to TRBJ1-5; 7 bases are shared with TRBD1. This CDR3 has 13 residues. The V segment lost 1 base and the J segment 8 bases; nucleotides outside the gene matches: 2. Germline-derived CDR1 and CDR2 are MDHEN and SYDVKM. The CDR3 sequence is CASSLLGQKPQHF. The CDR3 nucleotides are TGTGCCAGCAGTTTATTGGGACAGAAGCCCCAGCATTTT.

The CDR3 coding sequence is TGTGCCAGCAGCGTCCAGGGGGCGGGCACCGGGGAGCTGTTTTTT. Translation gives CASSVQGAGTGELFF. The chain employs TRBV7-2 and TRBJ2-2; 8 nucleotides match TRBD1. V lost 5 bases to trimming and J lost 4 bases; unmatched junction nucleotides: 6. In germline, CDR1 is SGHTA, CDR2 FQGNSA. The CDR3 is 15 residues long.

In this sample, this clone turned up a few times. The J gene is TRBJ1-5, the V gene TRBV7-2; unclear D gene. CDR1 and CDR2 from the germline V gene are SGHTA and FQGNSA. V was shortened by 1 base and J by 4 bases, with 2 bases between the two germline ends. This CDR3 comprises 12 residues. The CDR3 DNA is TGTGCCAGCAGCTTAGTAAATCAGCCCCAGCATTTT. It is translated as CASSLVNQPQHF.

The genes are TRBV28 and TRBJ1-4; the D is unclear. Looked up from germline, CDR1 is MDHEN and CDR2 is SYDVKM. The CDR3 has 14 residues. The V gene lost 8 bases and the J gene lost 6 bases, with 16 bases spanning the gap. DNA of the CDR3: TGTGCCAGCGCCTCCCGGAGGGATGATGAAAAACTGTTTTTT. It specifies CASASRRDDEKLFF. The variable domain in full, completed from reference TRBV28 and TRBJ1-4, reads DVKVTQSSRYLVKRTGEKVFLECVQDMDHENMFWYRQDPGLGLRLIYFSYDVKMKEKGDIPEGYSVSREKKERFSLILESASTNQTSMYLCASASRRDDEKLFFGSGTQLSVL.

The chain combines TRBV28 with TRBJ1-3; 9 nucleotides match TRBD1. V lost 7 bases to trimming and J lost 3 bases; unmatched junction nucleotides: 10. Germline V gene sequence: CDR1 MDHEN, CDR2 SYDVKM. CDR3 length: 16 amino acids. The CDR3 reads CASKQGARGGGNTIYF. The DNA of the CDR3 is TGTGCCAGCAAACAGGGGGCACGCGGTGGTGGAAACACCATATATTTT.

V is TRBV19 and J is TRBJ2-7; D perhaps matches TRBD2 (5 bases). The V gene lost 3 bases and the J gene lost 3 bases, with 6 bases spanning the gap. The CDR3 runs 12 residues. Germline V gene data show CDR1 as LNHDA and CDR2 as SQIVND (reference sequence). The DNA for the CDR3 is TGTGCCAGTAGTATGGGAGACTACGAGCAGTACTTC. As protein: CASSMGDYEQYF.

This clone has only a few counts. The chain's CDR3 is CASSQGTVRGYTF. CDR3 nucleotides: TGTGCCAGCAGCCAGGGGACAGTTAGGGGCTACACCTTC. V gene TRBV4-2 combines with J gene TRBJ1-2; 7 bases align to TRBD1. Trimming removed 3 bases from V and 8 bases from J; junction bases left unmatched: 6. The CDR3 totals 13 residues. CDR1 is LGHNA and CDR2 is YNFKEQ in the germline V gene.

CDR3 DNA sequence: TGTGCCAGCAGTTACTACACCCGAAACAAGAACACTGAAGCTTTCTTT. Translated: CASSYYTRNKNTEAFF. This chain connects TRBV6-5 to TRBJ1-1; D unclear. CDR3 length: 16 residues. Trimming shortened V by 1 base and J by 1 base, and 13 bases separated the two germline ends. Germline values: CDR1 MNHEY, CDR2 SVGAGI.